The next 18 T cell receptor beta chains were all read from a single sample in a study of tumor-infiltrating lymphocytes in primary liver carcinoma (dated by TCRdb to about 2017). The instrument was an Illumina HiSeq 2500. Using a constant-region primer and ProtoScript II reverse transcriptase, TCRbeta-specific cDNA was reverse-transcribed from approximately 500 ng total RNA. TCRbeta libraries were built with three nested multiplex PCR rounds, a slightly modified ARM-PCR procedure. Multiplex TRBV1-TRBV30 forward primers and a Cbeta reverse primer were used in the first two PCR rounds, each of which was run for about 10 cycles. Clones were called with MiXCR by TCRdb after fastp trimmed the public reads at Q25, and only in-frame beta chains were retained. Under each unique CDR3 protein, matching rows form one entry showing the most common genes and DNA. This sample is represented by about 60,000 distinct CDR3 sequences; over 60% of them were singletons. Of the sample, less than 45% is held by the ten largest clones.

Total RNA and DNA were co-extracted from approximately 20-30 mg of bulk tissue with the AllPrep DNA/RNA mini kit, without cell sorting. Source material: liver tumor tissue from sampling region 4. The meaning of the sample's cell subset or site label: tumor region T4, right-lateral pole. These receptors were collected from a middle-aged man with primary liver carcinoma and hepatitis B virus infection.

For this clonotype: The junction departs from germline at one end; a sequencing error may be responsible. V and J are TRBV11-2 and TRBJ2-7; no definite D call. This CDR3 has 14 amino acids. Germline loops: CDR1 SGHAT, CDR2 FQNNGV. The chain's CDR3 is CASSTLWGSYKQYF. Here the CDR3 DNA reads TGTGCCAGCAGCACCCTGTGGGGATCCTACAAGCAGTACTTC.

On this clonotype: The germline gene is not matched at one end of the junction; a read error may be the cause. CDR3 nucleotide sequence: TGTGCCAGCAGTACCCCCGGGGGGCCGCCCCAAGGGACCCAGTACTTT. Translating it yields CASSTPGGPPQGTQYF. The V call is TRBV6-6, the J call TRBJ2-5; D may be TRBD2 (7 bases). CDR1 and CDR2 from the germline V gene are MNHNY and SVGAGI (reference sequence). This CDR3 comprises 16 residues.

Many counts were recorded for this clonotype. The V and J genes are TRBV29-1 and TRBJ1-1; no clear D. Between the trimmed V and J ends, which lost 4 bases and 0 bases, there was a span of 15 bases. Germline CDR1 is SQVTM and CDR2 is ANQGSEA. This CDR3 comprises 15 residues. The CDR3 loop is CSVGISGFMNTEAFF. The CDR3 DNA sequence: TGCAGCGTTGGAATTTCAGGTTTCATGAACACTGAAGCTTTCTTT.

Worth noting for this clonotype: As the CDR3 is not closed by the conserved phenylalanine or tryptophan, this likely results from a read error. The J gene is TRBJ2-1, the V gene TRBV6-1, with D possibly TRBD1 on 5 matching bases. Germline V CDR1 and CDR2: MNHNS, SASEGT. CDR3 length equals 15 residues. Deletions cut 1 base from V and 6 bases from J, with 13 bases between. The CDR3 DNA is TGTGCCAGCAGTGAAGAGCGACAGCGATTCAATGAGCAGTTCTTA. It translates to CASSEERQRFNEQFL.

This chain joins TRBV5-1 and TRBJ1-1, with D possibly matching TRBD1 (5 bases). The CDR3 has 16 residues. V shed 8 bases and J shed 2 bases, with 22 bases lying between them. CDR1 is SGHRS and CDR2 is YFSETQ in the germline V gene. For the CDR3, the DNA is TGCGCCAGAAGCCCAACTGGGAACAGGTGTAACACTGAAGCTTTCTTT. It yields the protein CARSPTGNRCNTEAFF.

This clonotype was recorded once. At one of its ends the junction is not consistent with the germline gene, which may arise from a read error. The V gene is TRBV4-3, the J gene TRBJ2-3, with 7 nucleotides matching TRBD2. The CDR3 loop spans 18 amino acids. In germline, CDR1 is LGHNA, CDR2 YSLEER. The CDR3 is CAGSPADTSGRATDTQYF. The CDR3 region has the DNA TGCGCCGGCAGCCCGGCCGATACTAGTGGGAGGGCCACAGATACGCAGTATTTT.

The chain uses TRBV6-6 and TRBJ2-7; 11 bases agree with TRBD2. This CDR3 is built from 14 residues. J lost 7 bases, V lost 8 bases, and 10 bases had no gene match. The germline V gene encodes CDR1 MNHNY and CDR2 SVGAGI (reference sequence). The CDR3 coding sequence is TGTGCCAGCGGTTTAGCGGGAGGGCCGCGGGAGCAGTACTTC. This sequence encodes CASGLAGGPREQYF.

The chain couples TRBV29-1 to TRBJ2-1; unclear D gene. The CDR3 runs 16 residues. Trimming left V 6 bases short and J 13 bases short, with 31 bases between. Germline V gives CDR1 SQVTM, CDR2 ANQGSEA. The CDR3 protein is CSVAALRPWPRQEQFF. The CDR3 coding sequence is TGCAGCGTCGCCGCGCTTCGGCCCTGGCCCCGTCAAGAACAGTTCTTC.

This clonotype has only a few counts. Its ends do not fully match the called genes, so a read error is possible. The CDR3, as DNA: TGCGCCAGCAGCACGTCCACTGGACTCAACTATGGCTACCCCTTC. Translating it yields CASSTSTGLNYGYPF. The gene calls are TRBV4-1 and TRBJ1-2; D gene uncertain. Germline loops: CDR1 MGHRA, CDR2 YSYEKL. The length of the CDR3 is 15 residues.

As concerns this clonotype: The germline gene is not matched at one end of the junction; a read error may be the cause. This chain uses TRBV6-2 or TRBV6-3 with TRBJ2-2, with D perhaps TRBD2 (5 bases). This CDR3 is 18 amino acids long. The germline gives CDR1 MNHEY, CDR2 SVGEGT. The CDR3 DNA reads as TGTGCCAGCAGCGACATAGGGATTCGACCAGCCAACACCGGGGAGCTGTCTTTT. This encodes CASSDIGIRPANTGELSF.

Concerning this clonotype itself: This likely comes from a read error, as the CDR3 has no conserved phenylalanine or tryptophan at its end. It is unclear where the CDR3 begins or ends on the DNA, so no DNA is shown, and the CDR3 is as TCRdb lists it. The CDR3: CSASPGWAMNTEASL. V and J are TRBV29-1 and TRBJ1-1; the DNA was not compared with TRBD1, the D call given in the table. Germline V gene sequence: CDR1 SQVTM, CDR2 ANQGSEA. The CDR3 sequence runs 15 residues, both termini included.

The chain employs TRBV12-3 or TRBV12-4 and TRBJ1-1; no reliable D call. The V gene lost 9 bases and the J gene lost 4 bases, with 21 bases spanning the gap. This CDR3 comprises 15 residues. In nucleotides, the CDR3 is TGTGCCAGGACACCACGGGTGTCCCTCCGCACTGAAGCTTTCTTT. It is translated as CARTPRVSLRTEAFF.

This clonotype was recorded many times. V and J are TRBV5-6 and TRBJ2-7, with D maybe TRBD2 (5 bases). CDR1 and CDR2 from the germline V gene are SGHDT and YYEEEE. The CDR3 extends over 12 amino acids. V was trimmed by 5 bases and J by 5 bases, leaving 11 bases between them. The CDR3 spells CASRTGENEQYF. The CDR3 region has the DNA TGTGCCAGCAGAACCGGGGAAAACGAGCAGTACTTC. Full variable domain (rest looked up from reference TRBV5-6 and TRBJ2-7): DAGVTQSPTHLIKTRGQQVTLRCSPKSGHDTVSWYQQALGQGPQFIFQYYEEEERQRGNFPDRFSGHQFPNYSSELNVNALLLGDSALYLCASRTGENEQYFGPGTRLTVT.

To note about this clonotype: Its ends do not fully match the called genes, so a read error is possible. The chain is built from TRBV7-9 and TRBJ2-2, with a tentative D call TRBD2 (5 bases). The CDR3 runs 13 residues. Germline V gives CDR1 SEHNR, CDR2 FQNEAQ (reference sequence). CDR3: CASSSEITGEPFF. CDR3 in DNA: TGTGCCAGCAGCTCCGAAATCACCGGGGAGCCGTTTTTT.

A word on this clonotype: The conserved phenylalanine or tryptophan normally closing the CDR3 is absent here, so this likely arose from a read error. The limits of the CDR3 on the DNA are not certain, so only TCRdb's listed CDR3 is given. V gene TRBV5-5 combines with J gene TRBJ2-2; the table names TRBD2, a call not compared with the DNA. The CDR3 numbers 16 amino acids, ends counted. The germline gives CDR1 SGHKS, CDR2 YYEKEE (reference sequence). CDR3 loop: CASSLGWTSGTGELFS.

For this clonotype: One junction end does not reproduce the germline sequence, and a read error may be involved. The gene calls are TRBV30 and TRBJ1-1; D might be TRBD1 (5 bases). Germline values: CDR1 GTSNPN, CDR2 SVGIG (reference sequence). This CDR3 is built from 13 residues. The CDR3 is CVWSLFEGSEAFF. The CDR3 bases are TGTGTCTGGAGCCTCTTCGAGGGGTCTGAAGCTTTCTTT.

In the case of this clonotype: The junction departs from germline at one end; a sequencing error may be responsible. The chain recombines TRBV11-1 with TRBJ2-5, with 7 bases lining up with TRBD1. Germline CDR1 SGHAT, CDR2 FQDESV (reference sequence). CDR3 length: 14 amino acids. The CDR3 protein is CVSSGQVKVEAQYF. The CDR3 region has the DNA TGTGTCAGCAGTGGACAGGTGAAGGTGGAGGCCCAGTACTTC.

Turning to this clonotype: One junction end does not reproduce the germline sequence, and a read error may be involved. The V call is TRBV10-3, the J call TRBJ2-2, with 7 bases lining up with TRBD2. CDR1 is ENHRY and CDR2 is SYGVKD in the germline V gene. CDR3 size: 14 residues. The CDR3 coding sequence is TGTGTCGTCAGGGAGCGGGACGACACAGGGGAGCTGTTTTTT. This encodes CVVRERDDTGELFF.